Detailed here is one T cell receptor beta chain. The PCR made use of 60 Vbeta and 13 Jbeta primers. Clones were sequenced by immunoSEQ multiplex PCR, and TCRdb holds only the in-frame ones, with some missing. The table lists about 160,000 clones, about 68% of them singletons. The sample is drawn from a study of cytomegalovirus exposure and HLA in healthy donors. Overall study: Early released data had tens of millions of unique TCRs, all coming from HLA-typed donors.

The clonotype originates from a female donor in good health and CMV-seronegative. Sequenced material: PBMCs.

CDR3 sequence (DNA): TGTGCCAGCAGCTTAAGAGGGACTAGCGGGACCAGCTCCTACGAGCAGTACTTC. Its protein is CASSLRGTSGTSSYEQYF. The chain employs TRBV7-9 and TRBJ2-7; 13 bases map to TRBD2. Per germline, CDR1 SEHNR and CDR2 FQNEAQ (reference sequence). V trimming: 2 bases; J trimming: 0 bases; junction bases outside the gene matches: 7. This CDR3 has 18 amino acids.